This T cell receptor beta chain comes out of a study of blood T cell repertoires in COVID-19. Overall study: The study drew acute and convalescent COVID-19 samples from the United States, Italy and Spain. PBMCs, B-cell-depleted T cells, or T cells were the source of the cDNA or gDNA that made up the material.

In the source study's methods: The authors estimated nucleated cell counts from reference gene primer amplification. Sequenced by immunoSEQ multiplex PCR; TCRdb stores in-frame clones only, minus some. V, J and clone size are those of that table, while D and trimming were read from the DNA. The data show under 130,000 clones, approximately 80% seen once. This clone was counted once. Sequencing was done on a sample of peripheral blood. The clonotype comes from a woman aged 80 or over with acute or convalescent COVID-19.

As DNA, the CDR3 is TGTGCCAGCAGTGAAAGAGGACTAGAAGCCACCGGGGAGCTGTTTTTT. It yields the protein CASSERGLEATGELFF. The J gene is TRBJ2-2, the V gene TRBV2; 7 bases align to TRBD2. V lost 2 bases to trimming and J lost 4 bases; unmatched junction nucleotides: 7. The germline CDR1 and CDR2 sequences are SNHLY and FYNNEI. The CDR3 is made up of 16 amino acids. The full variable domain, with the rest looked up from reference TRBV2 and TRBJ2-2, is EPEVTQTPSHQVTQMGQEVILRCVPISNHLYFYWYRQILGQKVEFLVSFYNNEISEKSEIFDDQFSVERPDGSNFTLKIRSTKLEDSAMYFCASSERGLEATGELFFGEGSRLTVL.